The 28 T cell receptor beta chains reported below all come from one sample, sequenced in a study of blood T cell repertoires in COVID-19. Clones were read by immunoSEQ multiplex PCR, and TCRdb kept only the in-frame ones, dropping some. The table shows a few hundred thousand clones, with around nine tenths occurring only once. Material: peripheral blood. All receptors derive from a man aged 60 to 75 with acute or convalescent COVID-19.

CDR3 in amino acids: CASSTPGKGNTIYF. The DNA for the CDR3 is TGTGCCAGCAGTACCCCCGGGAAAGGAAACACCATATATTTT. The gene calls are TRBV6-2 or TRBV6-3 and TRBJ1-3; D call uncertain. CDR1 and CDR2 (germline): MNHEY, SVGEGT. V gave up 5 bases and J gave up 4 bases, with 12 bases separating them. There are 14 residues in the CDR3.

V gene TRBV6-4 combines with J gene TRBJ1-6; 7 nucleotides line up with TRBD1. Trimming at V came to 4 bases and at J to 10 bases, leaving 7 bases not matched to a gene. CDR3 length equals 14 residues. The germline gives CDR1 MRHNA, CDR2 SNTAGT. In nucleotides, the CDR3 is TGTGCCAGCAGTGCCGACAGGGTAGGATCACCCCTCCACTTT. This encodes CASSADRVGSPLHF.

This clone appeared once. The CDR3 sequence is CASSSQGMINTEAFF. The DNA for the CDR3 is TGTGCCAGCAGCTCGCAGGGGATGATAAACACTGAAGCTTTCTTT. This sequence joins TRBV7-2 and TRBJ1-1; D perhaps matches TRBD1 (6 bases). CDR1 and CDR2 (germline): SGHTA, FQGNSA. The CDR3 consists of 15 residues. The V end was cut by 4 bases, the J end by 2 bases, with 14 bases between.

The chain couples TRBV15 to TRBJ2-7, with D possibly TRBD1 on 6 matching bases. V was trimmed by 1 base and J by 2 bases, leaving 15 bases between them. CDR1 is LNHNV and CDR2 is YYDKDF in the germline V gene (reference sequence). The CDR3 totals 16 residues. The CDR3 DNA reads TGTGCCACCAGCAGAGCCGGCGGTGGGGGCCCCTACGAGCAGTACTTC. Translation gives CATSRAGGGGPYEQYF.

This sequence joins TRBV6-5 and TRBJ2-1, with 8 bases aligning to TRBD1. The V gene's germline CDR1 is MNHEY and CDR2 SVGAGI. Trimming cost V 6 bases and J 12 bases; bases outside gene matches: 4. CDR3 size: 11 residues. Here the CDR3 reads CASREGTGQFF. CDR3 nucleotides: TGTGCCAGCAGGGAGGGGACAGGGCAGTTCTTC.

This CDR3 reads CASSQDTGGSGGARTDTQYF. The CDR3 DNA reads as TGTGCCAGCAGCCAAGATACGGGCGGTAGCGGGGGGGCCAGGACAGATACGCAGTATTTT. The rearrangement links TRBV4-2 to TRBJ2-3; TRBD2 matches 11 bases. Germline V CDR1 and CDR2: LGHNA, YNFKEQ. The V gene end was trimmed by 0 bases and the J gene end by 3 bases; junction bases not matched to a gene: 14. CDR3 length: 20 residues.

The chain employs TRBV7-9 and TRBJ1-1; no firm D call. The CDR3 length is 12 residues. Per germline, CDR1 SEHNR and CDR2 FQNEAQ (reference sequence). With 2 bases removed from V and 6 bases from J, the gap between germline ends came to 7 bases. The CDR3 sequence: CASSLLGAEAFF. CDR3 DNA sequence: TGTGCCAGCAGCTTACTCGGGGCTGAAGCTTTCTTT.

The chain recombines TRBV29-1 with TRBJ2-2, with 7 bases lining up with TRBD2. The CDR3 runs to 14 residues. The V segment lost 6 bases and the J segment 2 bases; nucleotides outside the gene matches: 6. Germline V gives CDR1 SQVTM, CDR2 ANQGSEA. CDR3 sequence (DNA): TGCAGCGTCCGCGAGCGGGGAAACACCGGGGAGCTGTTTTTT. This sequence encodes CSVRERGNTGELFF.

The V and J genes are TRBV5-6 and TRBJ2-7; 10 bases are a match to TRBD1. CDR3 length equals 16 residues. Germline V gene sequence: CDR1 SGHDT, CDR2 YYEEEE. The junction had 10 bases not matched to a gene; V was cut back by 0 bases and J by 7 bases. CDR3 nucleotide sequence: TGTGCCAGCAGCTTGGGGGCCGGGACAGGGGAGGTTGAGCAGTACTTC. This sequence encodes CASSLGAGTGEVEQYF.

V is TRBV28 and J is TRBJ1-2; D possibly corresponds to TRBD1 (5 bases). CDR1 is MDHEN, CDR2 SYDVKM, per germline. Trimming removed 5 bases at V and 5 bases at J, with 15 bases between. This CDR3 is 14 amino acids long. Written as DNA, the CDR3 is TGTGCCAGCAGTAGGGCGGGGGACCGATATGGCTACACCTTC. Translation: CASSRAGDRYGYTF.

The chain combines TRBV27 with TRBJ1-4; 10 nucleotides align to TRBD1. V gave up 8 bases and J gave up 0 bases; unmatched junction bases: 12. Germline V lookup: CDR1 MNHEY, CDR2 SMNVEV (reference sequence). This CDR3 has 18 residues. The chain's CDR3 is CASSWNRGQGTTNEKLFF. The CDR3 coding sequence is TGTGCCAGCTCCTGGAATCGGGGACAGGGGACAACTAATGAAAAACTGTTTTTT. Complete variable domain (other parts from reference TRBV27 and TRBJ1-4): EAQVTQNPRYLITVTGKKLTVTCSQNMNHEYMSWYRQDPGLGLRQIYYSMNVEVTDKGDVPEGYKVSRKEKRNFPLILESPSPNQTSLYFCASSWNRGQGTTNEKLFFGSGTQLSVL.

This clone was seen a single time. J is TRBJ2-1 and V is TRBV24-1, with 9 nucleotides matching TRBD1. The CDR3 runs 15 residues. Germline trimming cut 6 bases from V and 4 bases from J; bases unmatched to any gene: 6. Germline loops: CDR1 KGHDR, CDR2 SFDVKD. CDR3 DNA sequence: TGTGCCACCAGTTCGGACAGGGGCCCTTACAATGAGCAGTTCTTC. Protein sequence: CATSSDRGPYNEQFF.

This rearrangement joins TRBV4-1 to TRBJ2-7; perhaps TRBD1 as D (6 bases). This CDR3 spans 16 amino acids. CDR1 is MGHRA and CDR2 is YSYEKL in the germline V gene. Trimming stripped 4 bases from V and 2 bases from J, with 18 bases between. The CDR3 DNA sequence: TGCGCCAGCAGCCCTCGAGATCCAGGGGCGGCCTACGAGCAGTACTTC. This translates into CASSPRDPGAAYEQYF.

The chain joins TRBV18 to TRBJ2-1, with TRBD2 matching 7 bases. The V and J ends lost 6 bases and 5 bases, in that order; junction bases with no gene match: 13. The CDR3 runs 16 residues. CDR1 KGHSH and CDR2 LQKENI come from the germline V gene. CDR3 residues: CASSTGTAGNNNEQFF. CDR3 bases: TGTGCCAGCTCGACCGGTACAGCGGGGAACAACAATGAGCAGTTCTTC.

The table lists this clone with a few counts. V is TRBV18 and J is TRBJ2-7; no definite D call. Germline CDR1 KGHSH, CDR2 LQKENI. This CDR3 is 14 amino acids long. Trimming removed 5 bases at V and 6 bases at J, with 17 bases between. This chain's CDR3 is CASSSSGASPEQYF. CDR3 nucleotide sequence: TGTGCCAGCTCATCCTCAGGCGCCAGCCCCGAGCAGTACTTC.

The rearrangement joins TRBV5-1 to TRBJ1-2, with D possibly TRBD1 on 6 matching bases. Trimming stripped 4 bases from V and 2 bases from J, with 12 bases between. The CDR3 is 14 residues long. Looked up from germline, CDR1 is SGHRS and CDR2 is YFSETQ. The CDR3 DNA is TGCGCCAGCAGCCCGGACAGCCCGAACTATGGCTACACCTTC. It yields the protein CASSPDSPNYGYTF.

The V and J genes are TRBV6-4 and TRBJ1-2; D is perhaps TRBD1 (6 bases). CDR3 size: 14 residues. The ends were cut back, 3 bases at V and 4 bases at J, with 12 bases in the middle. The V gene's germline CDR1 is MRHNA and CDR2 SNTAGT. The CDR3 loop reads CASSEQGRGYGYTF. The CDR3 nucleotides read TGTGCCAGCAGTGAGCAGGGGAGAGGCTATGGCTACACCTTC.

Concerning this clone: Additional DNA sequences in this sample encode the identical CDR3. The chain employs TRBV6-5 and TRBJ1-5; 10 nucleotides line up with TRBD1. CDR1 and CDR2 (germline): MNHEY, SVGAGI. The CDR3 contains 14 residues. J lost 7 bases, V lost 6 bases, and 6 bases had no gene match. CDR3 DNA: TGTGCCAGCAGCCAGACAGGGGGCGGGCAGCCCCAGCATTTT. Protein product: CASSQTGGGQPQHF.

The CDR3 DNA reads TGTGCCAGCAGTGCAAGAGGGTTGGAGACCCAGTACTTC. Protein sequence: CASSARGLETQYF. The genes are TRBV2 and TRBJ2-5; D perhaps matches TRBD2 (5 bases). V shed 4 bases and J shed 5 bases, with 11 bases lying between them. CDR1 and CDR2 (germline): SNHLY, FYNNEI. The CDR3 has 13 residues.

The V gene is TRBV6-2 or TRBV6-3, the J gene TRBJ2-3; 13 positions match TRBD2. Germline V gene data show CDR1 as MNHEY and CDR2 as SVGEGT. The ends lost 5 bases at V and 5 bases at J; junction bases unmatched: 10. The CDR3 length is 17 residues. This CDR3 reads CASSNGGLAGPEDTQYF. Here the CDR3 DNA reads TGTGCCAGCAGTAATGGGGGACTAGCGGGGCCGGAAGATACGCAGTATTTT.

This clone was counted many times. This CDR3 reads CASSYNDGYTF. CDR3 sequence (DNA): TGTGCCAGCAGTTACAATGATGGCTACACCTTC. This sequence joins TRBV2 and TRBJ1-2; no clear D gene. The germline gives CDR1 SNHLY, CDR2 FYNNEI. The ends were cut back, 5 bases at V and 6 bases at J, with 7 bases in the middle. This CDR3 has 11 amino acids.

The chain uses TRBV30 and TRBJ1-2, with 7 bases aligning to TRBD1. This CDR3 spans 15 amino acids. V gave up 2 bases and J gave up 4 bases; unmatched junction bases: 10. Per germline, CDR1 GTSNPN and CDR2 SVGIG (reference sequence). CDR3 DNA sequence: TGTGCCTGGAGTCCCCGGGACAGATCTTCCTATGGCTACACCTTC. As protein: CAWSPRDRSSYGYTF.

This sequence joins TRBV18 and TRBJ1-5; the D gene is possibly TRBD1 (5 bases). Germline V CDR1 and CDR2: KGHSH, LQKENI. The CDR3 runs to 16 residues. Trimming removed 3 bases from V and 2 bases from J, with 14 bases in between. As DNA, the CDR3 is TGTGCCAGCTCACCGACGGGAGGGACTGGCAATCAGCCCCAGCATTTT. This gives the protein CASSPTGGTGNQPQHF.

This clone was seen just once. The gene calls are TRBV28 and TRBJ2-7; TRBD1 aligns across 8 bases. The length of the CDR3 is 14 residues. The ends lost 5 bases at V and 2 bases at J; junction bases unmatched: 5. Germline V gene data show CDR1 as MDHEN and CDR2 as SYDVKM. CDR3 protein: CASSTGTGPYEQYF. Here the CDR3 DNA reads TGTGCCAGCAGTACCGGGACAGGTCCCTACGAGCAGTACTTC.

The V gene is TRBV6-5, the J gene TRBJ1-5; 8 positions agree with TRBD1. V trimming: 6 bases; J trimming: 2 bases; junction bases outside the gene matches: 6. Per the germline V gene, CDR1 is MNHEY and CDR2 is SVGAGI. This CDR3 comprises 15 residues. CDR3 in DNA: TGTGCCAGCAGACCGACAGGGGTCGGCAATCAGCCCCAGCATTTT. Protein sequence: CASRPTGVGNQPQHF.

This chain links TRBV25-1 with TRBJ2-1; D call uncertain. The CDR3 is 14 amino acids. V was pared by 2 bases and J by 6 bases, with 11 bases between. The germline V gene encodes CDR1 MGHDK and CDR2 SYGVNS. The chain's CDR3 is CASSEGVAGNEQFF. Here the CDR3 DNA reads TGTGCCAGCAGTGAAGGTGTGGCAGGCAATGAGCAGTTCTTC. The variable domain in full, with the rest retrieved from reference TRBV25-1 and TRBJ2-1, is EADIYQTPRYLVIGTGKKITLECSQTMGHDKMYWYQQDPGMELHLIHYSYGVNSTEKGDLSSESTVSRIRTEHFPLTLESARPSHTSQYLCASSEGVAGNEQFFGPGTRLTVL.

The chain uses TRBV7-9 and TRBJ1-2, with TRBD1 as a possible D gene (5 bases). The germline CDR1 and CDR2 sequences are SEHNR and FQNEAQ (reference sequence). V lost 4 bases to trimming and J lost 6 bases, with 15 bases between them. The CDR3 consists of 14 residues. The CDR3 DNA is TGTGCCAGCAGCTCGACAGAGTGGGGGGATGGCTACACCTTC. This gives the protein CASSSTEWGDGYTF.

The rearrangement links TRBV6-6 to TRBJ2-3; a possible D gene is TRBD1 (5 bases). Germline V CDR1 and CDR2: MNHNY, SVGAGI (reference sequence). The ends were cut back, 4 bases at V and 6 bases at J, with 14 bases in the middle. This CDR3 is 14 amino acids long. The CDR3 loop reads CASSSRGARDTQYF. The CDR3 nucleotides are TGTGCCAGCAGTTCCCGTGGGGCCAGGGATACGCAGTATTTT.